This T cell receptor beta chain appears in the sequencing data of a study of shared clonotypes between healthy human individuals. About the research overall: Donor ages ranged 18 to 49 years: a couple of women, a few men. Study-level results: Sequencing depth was expected to influence donor clonotype sharing.

The V gene's germline CDR1 is SGDLS and CDR2 YYNGEE. The V gene lost 0 bases and the J gene lost 7 bases, with 10 bases spanning the gap. This CDR3 comprises 14 residues. Several immunoSEQ 96-well plates shared each subset's DNA, each plate a replicate. DNA input for the unsorted PBMC replicate PCRs was 250 to 350 ng, 31,000 or so T cell genomes. The method was immunoSEQ multiplex PCR; TCRdb's version includes in-frame clones alone and lacks a portion of them. This repertoire shows around 450,000 clones, roughly 80% found once; its top ten account for less than 15%. Note on this clone: No antigen is known for it.

This receptor was identified in a woman in her 40s in good health. Some clones in this sample may be carry-over from other donors' samples. Sequencing was carried out using PBMCs. The V call is TRBV9, the J call TRBJ2-2; TRBD2 is a possible D gene (6 bases). CDR3 region: CASSVVQEGGELFF. DNA of the CDR3: TGTGCCAGCAGCGTAGTTCAGGAGGGCGGGGAGCTGTTTTTT. The whole variable domain, filled in from reference TRBV9 and TRBJ2-2, reads DSGVTQTPKHLITATGQRVTLRCSPRSGDLSVYWYQQSLDQGLQFLIQYYNGEERAKGNILERFSAQQFPDLHSELNLSSLELGDSALYFCASSVVQEGGELFFGEGSRLTVL.